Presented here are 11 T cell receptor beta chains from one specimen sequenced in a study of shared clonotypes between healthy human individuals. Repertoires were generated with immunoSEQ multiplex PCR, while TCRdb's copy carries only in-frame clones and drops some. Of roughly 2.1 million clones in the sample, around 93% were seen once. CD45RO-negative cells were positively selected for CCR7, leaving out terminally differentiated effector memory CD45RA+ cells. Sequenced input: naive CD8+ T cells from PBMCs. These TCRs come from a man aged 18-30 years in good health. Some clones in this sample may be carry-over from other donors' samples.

This CDR3 reads CASSDRGGWRYTF. The DNA of the CDR3 is TGTGCCAGCAGTGATAGAGGGGGGTGGCGGTACACCTTC. The chain has TRBV6-1 and TRBJ1-2, with D perhaps TRBD1 (6 bases). CDR1 and CDR2 (germline): MNHNS, SASEGT. Trimming pared 3 bases from V and 11 bases from J, leaving 16 bases between. The CDR3 consists of 13 residues.

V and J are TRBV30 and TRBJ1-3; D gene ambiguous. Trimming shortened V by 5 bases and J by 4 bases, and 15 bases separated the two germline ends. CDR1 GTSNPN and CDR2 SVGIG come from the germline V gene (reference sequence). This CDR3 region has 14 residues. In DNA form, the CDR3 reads TGTGCCTGGGGTGGTGGGTCATCCGGAAACACCATATATTTT. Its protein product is CAWGGGSSGNTIYF.

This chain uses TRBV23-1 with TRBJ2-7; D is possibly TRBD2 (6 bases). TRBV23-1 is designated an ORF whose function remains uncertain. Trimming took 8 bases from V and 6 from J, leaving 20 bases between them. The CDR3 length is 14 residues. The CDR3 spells CASERAPLPPEQYF. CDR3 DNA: TGCGCCAGCGAGCGGGCCCCGCTCCCCCCCGAGCAGTACTTC.

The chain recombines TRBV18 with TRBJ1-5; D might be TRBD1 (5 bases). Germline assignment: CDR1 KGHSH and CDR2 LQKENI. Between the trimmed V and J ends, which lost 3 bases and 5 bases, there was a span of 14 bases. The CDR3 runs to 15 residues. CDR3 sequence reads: CASSPTRLGDQPQHF. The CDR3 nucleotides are TGTGCCAGCTCACCCACCAGGTTGGGGGATCAGCCCCAGCATTTT.

The CDR3 protein is CASSEEGSSYNEQFF. CDR3 nucleotide sequence: TGTGCCAGCAGTGAAGAGGGGAGCTCCTACAATGAGCAGTTCTTC. The chain joins TRBV2 to TRBJ2-1; D may correspond to TRBD1 or TRBD2 (5 bases each). V was shortened by 1 base and J by 0 bases, with 7 bases between the two germline ends. CDR3 size: 15 residues. CDR1 is SNHLY and CDR2 is FYNNEI in the germline V gene.

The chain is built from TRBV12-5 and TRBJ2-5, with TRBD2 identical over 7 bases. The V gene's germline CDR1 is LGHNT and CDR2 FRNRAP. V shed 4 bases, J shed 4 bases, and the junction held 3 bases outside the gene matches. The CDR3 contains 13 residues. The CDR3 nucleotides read TGTGCTAGTGGTTCGTGGGGGGGAGAGACCCAGTACTTC. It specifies CASGSWGGETQYF.

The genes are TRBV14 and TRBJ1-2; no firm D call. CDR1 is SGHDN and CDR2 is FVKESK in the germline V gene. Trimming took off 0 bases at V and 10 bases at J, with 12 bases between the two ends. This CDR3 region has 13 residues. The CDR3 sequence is CASSQEENVSYTF. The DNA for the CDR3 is TGTGCCAGCAGCCAAGAAGAAAACGTCTCCTACACCTTC.

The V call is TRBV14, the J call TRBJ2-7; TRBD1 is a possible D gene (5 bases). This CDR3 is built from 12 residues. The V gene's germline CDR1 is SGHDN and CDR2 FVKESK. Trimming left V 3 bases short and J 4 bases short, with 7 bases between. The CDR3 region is CASSQTEYEQYF. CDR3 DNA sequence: TGTGCCAGCAGCCAGACAGAGTACGAGCAGTACTTC. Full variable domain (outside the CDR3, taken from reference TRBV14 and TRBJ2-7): EAGVTQFPSHSVIEKGQTVTLRCDPISGHDNLYWYRRVMGKEIKFLLHFVKESKQDESGMPNNRFLAERTGGTYSTLKVQPAELEDSGVYFCASSQTEYEQYFGPGTRLTVT.

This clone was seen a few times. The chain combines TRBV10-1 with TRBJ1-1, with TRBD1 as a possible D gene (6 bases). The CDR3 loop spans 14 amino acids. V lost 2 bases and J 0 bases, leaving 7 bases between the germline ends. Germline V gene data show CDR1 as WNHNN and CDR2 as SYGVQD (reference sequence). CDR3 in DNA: TGCGCCAGCAGTGAGGGACAGTTGAACACTGAAGCTTTCTTT. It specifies CASSEGQLNTEAFF.

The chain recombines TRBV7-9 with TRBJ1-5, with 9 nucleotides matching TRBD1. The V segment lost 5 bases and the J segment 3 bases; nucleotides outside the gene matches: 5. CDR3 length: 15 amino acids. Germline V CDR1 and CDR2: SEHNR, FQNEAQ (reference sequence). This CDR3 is CASSQGTGLNQPQHF. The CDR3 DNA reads TGTGCCAGCAGCCAAGGGACAGGGCTCAATCAGCCCCAGCATTTT.

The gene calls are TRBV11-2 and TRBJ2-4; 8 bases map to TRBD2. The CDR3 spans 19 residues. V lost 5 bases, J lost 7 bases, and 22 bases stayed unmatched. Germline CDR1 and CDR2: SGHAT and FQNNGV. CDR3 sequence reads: CASSQITNTGGFVRNIQYF. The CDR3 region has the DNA TGTGCCAGCAGCCAAATTACTAATACGGGGGGGTTTGTGCGGAACATTCAGTACTTC.